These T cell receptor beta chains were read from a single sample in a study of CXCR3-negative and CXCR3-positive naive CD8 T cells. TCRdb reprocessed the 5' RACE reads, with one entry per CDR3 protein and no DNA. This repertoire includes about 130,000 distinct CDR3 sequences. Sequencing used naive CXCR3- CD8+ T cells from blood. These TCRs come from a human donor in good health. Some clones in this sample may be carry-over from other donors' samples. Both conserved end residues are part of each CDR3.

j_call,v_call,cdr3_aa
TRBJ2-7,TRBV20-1,CSLSPRDSLSYEQYF
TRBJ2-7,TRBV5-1,CASSFELTIPYEQYF
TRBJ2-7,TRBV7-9,CASSPQEGLAGVAEQYF
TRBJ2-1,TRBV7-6,CASSLVGAEQFF
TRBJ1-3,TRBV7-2,CASSYVGRIDSGNTIYF
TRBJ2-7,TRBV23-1,CASSQSRGTSYEQYF
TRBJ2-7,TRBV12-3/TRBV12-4,CASSLIAGTSYEQYF
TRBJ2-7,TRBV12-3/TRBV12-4,CASSFEGAGTGGSQQYF
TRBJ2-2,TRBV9,CASSGLQTGTSGGELFF
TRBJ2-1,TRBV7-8,CASSLDGRDRENEQFF
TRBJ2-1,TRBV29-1,CCVEVLNEQFF
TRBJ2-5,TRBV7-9,CASSLWQEGRETQYF
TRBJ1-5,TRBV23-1,CASSQSLRGRRSNQPQHF
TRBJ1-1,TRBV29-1,CSVLQGNTEAFF
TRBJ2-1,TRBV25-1,CASRPTGVGEQFF
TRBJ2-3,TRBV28,CASSTTSGRPDTQYF
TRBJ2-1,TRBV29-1,CSALSGYNEQFF
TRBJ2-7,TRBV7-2,CASSHIGNTYEQYF
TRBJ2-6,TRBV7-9,CASSSPWDPISGANVLTF
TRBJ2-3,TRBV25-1,CASSEWGVRRTDTQYF
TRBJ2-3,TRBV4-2,CASSQEQLAGYRDTQYF
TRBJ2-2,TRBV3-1,CASSRGTGGPPNTGELFF
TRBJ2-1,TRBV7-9,CASSGRVGWNEQFF
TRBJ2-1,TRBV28,CASSLRLRGEQFF
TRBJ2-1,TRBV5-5,CASSLTYINEQFF
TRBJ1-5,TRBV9,CASSVGQAGQPQHF
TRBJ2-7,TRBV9,CASSVEGTAEVAEQYF
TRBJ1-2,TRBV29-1,CSLRTSNYGYTF
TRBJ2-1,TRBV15,CATTPSGAYNEQFF
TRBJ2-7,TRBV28,CASSFPGLLYEQYF
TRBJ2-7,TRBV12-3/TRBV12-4,CASSLADRWEQYF
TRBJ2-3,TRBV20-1,CSAKFGDTQYF
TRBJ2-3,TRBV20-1,CSARRARAQVTDTQYF
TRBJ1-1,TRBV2,CATRAGNTEAFF
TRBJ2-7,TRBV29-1,CSVPDGNYEQYF
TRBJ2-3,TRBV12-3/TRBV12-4,CASSSLAGVKDTQYF
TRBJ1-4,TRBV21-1,CASSAPPSTNEKLFF
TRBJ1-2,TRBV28,CASSFLGDRTHYGYTF
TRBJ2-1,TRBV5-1,CASSFSPSYNEQFF
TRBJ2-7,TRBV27,CASSLKAAYEQYF
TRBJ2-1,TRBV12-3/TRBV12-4,CASRNPTTGSLGEQFF
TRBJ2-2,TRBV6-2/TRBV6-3,CASSKAGGPNTGELFF
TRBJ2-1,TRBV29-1,CSVEGLAGVEFF
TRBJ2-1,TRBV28,CASSLSPNGYNEQFF
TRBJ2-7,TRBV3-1,CASSQESGREDFSYEQYF
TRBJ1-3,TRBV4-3,CASSQNRASGNTIYF
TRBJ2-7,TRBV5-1,CASSPDRGSSHEQYF
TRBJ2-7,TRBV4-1,CASSQGFSGSPYEQYF
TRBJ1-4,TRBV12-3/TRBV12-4,CASSFQIKGINEKLFF
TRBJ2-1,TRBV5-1,CASSLSPGLADNEQFF
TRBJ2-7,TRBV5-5,CASSFGLEDYEQYF
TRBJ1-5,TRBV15,CATSRGRGDQPQHF